Presented here are 27 T cell receptor beta chains from one specimen sequenced in a study of neurological immune-mediated disorders. TCRdb reanalysed the 5' RACE reads using MiXCR and keeps one entry per CDR3 protein. Here the sample spans some 4,500 distinct CDR3 sequences, 23% being singletons. The sequenced sample was CD8+ T cells from blood. The receptor set was obtained from an older woman with HTLV-1-associated myelopathy (HAM/TSP).

The chain uses TRBV10-2 and TRBJ2-1, with TRBD2 matching over 12 bases. The CDR3 length is 14 residues. The germline gives CDR1 WSHSY, CDR2 SAAADI. J gave up 6 bases and V 7 bases, and 4 bases lay outside the gene matches. The CDR3 bases are TGCGCCAGCATTAGACTAGCGGGGGCCAATGAGCAGTTCTTC. Translated, it gives CASIRLAGANEQFF.

This clonotype was counted many times. The chain is built from TRBV15 and TRBJ2-7, with TRBD2 matching over 10 bases. The V segment lost 4 bases and the J segment 3 bases; nucleotides outside the gene matches: 6. Germline values: CDR1 LNHNV, CDR2 YYDKDF (reference sequence). The CDR3 loop spans 15 amino acids. CDR3 loop: CATSTTSGNIYEQYF. The DNA for the CDR3 is TGTGCCACCAGCACCACTAGCGGGAATATCTACGAGCAGTACTTC. Filled out from reference TRBV15 and TRBJ2-7, the complete variable domain reads DAMVIQNPRYQVTQFGKPVTLSCSQTLNHNVMYWYQQKSSQAPKLLFHYYDKDFNNEADTPDNFQSRRPNTSFCFLDIRSPGLGDTAMYLCATSTTSGNIYEQYFGPGTRLTVT.

This clonotype is medium-sized by share. This chain links TRBV7-8 with TRBJ2-1; the D gene is possibly TRBD1 (6 bases). The V and J ends lost 5 bases and 0 bases respectively, with 11 bases between them. The CDR3 runs 15 residues. CDR1 is SGHVS, CDR2 FQNEAQ, per germline. The DNA for the CDR3 is TGTGCCAGCAGCCGGACAGCGAACTCCTACAATGAGCAGTTCTTC. Its translation is CASSRTANSYNEQFF.

At least ten counts were recorded for this clonotype. This chain uses TRBV20-1 with TRBJ2-1, with 12 bases lining up with TRBD2. Germline CDR1 and CDR2: DFQATT and SNEGSKA (reference sequence). The CDR3 loop spans 15 amino acids. J lost 5 bases, V lost 4 bases, and 6 bases had no gene match. The CDR3, as DNA: TGCAGTGCTATTTCTAGCGGGAGGGCCCACAATGAGCAGTTCTTC. Amino acid sequence: CSAISSGRAHNEQFF.

The chain recombines TRBV29-1 with TRBJ2-1; 8 bases match TRBD1. The trim removed 4 bases at V and 9 bases at J, leaving 8 bases unmatched. Germline V CDR1 and CDR2: SQVTM, ANQGSEA. The CDR3 runs to 13 residues. This CDR3 is CSVGTGPVGEQFF. In DNA form, the CDR3 reads TGCAGCGTTGGGACAGGGCCGGTGGGTGAGCAGTTCTTC.

This clonotype was picked up many times. V and J are TRBV12-3 or TRBV12-4 and TRBJ1-1, with D hard to call. V was clipped by 6 bases and J by 0 bases, with 8 bases between them. The CDR3 runs to 13 residues. The CDR3 region has the DNA TGTGCCAGCAGGGAGACGGTGAACACTGAAGCTTTCTTT. It yields the protein CASRETVNTEAFF.

There are a few counts of this clonotype. It is unclear where the CDR3 begins or ends on the DNA, so no DNA is shown, and the CDR3 is as TCRdb lists it. V gene TRBV7-2 combines with J gene TRBJ2-7; the table's D call TRBD2 went unverified against the DNA. 23 amino acids form the CDR3, both terminal residues included. Germline-derived CDR1 and CDR2 are SGHTA and FQGNSA. The CDR3 reads CASSFYICSAGPTSWTGPYEQYF.

By share, this clonotype ranks as large. The gene calls are TRBV20-1 and TRBJ2-1; 9 positions agree with TRBD1. The germline V gene has CDR1 DFQATT and CDR2 SNEGSKA (reference sequence). The CDR3 has 17 residues. V shed 2 bases, J shed 9 bases, and the junction held 17 bases outside the gene matches. In DNA form, the CDR3 reads TGCAGTGCTAGACCTCTCGCTGGGACAGGGCCGGTGGGTGAGCAGTTCTTC. Residues: CSARPLAGTGPVGEQFF.

J is TRBJ2-2 and V is TRBV12-3 or TRBV12-4; 13 bases are shared with TRBD2. This CDR3 region has 19 residues. The V gene end was trimmed by 5 bases and the J gene end by 6 bases; junction bases not matched to a gene: 15. The CDR3 coding sequence is TGTGCCAGCAGTCATAGCGGGCGACTAGCGGGGGGTTGGGCCGGGGAGCTGTTTTTT. Residues: CASSHSGRLAGGWAGELFF.

In this sample, this clonotype is medium-sized. The genes are TRBV20-1 and TRBJ2-2; 9 bases fit TRBD2. The CDR3 extends over 15 amino acids. Trimming took 3 bases from V and 7 from J; bases not matched to a gene: 9. Germline V CDR1 and CDR2: DFQATT, SNEGSKA (reference sequence). CDR3 nucleotide sequence: TGCAGTGCTAGGCGGGGGGGCCATGTGGACGGGGAGCTGTTTTTT. Residues: CSARRGGHVDGELFF.

At least ten counts were recorded for this clonotype. The CDR3 coding sequence is TGTGCCAGCAGCCAGGGACAGGGATGGGAGACCCAGTACTTC. Translation gives CASSQGQGWETQYF. V is TRBV3-1 and J is TRBJ2-5; 9 nucleotides align to TRBD1. V lost 3 bases and J lost 5; bases outside the gene matches: 4. This CDR3 region has 14 residues. Looked up from germline, CDR1 is LGHDT and CDR2 is YNNKEL (reference sequence).

By sample fraction, this clonotype is medium-sized. The V gene is TRBV27, the J gene TRBJ2-1; 8 bases map to TRBD2. J was trimmed by 3 bases and V by 6 bases; bases with no gene match: 7. From germline, CDR1 is MNHEY and CDR2 SMNVEV (reference sequence). This CDR3 contains 15 residues. CDR3 residues: CASRLAGSLYNEQFF. DNA for the CDR3: TGTGCCAGCAGATTAGCGGGGAGTCTCTACAATGAGCAGTTCTTC.

This chain links TRBV7-9 with TRBJ2-1, with 8 bases identical to TRBD2. Germline loops: CDR1 SEHNR, CDR2 FQNEAQ (reference sequence). The CDR3 runs 14 residues. The junction had 5 bases not matched to a gene; V was cut back by 5 bases and J by 5 bases. CDR3 DNA sequence: TGTGCCAGCAGCCTCGGGGGGGGAAACAATGAGCAGTTCTTC. This codes for CASSLGGGNNEQFF.

This clonotype has ten or more counts. The chain employs TRBV12-3 or TRBV12-4 and TRBJ2-1; 7 nucleotides align to TRBD2. The junction had 10 bases not matched to a gene; V was cut back by 9 bases and J by 5 bases. The CDR3 totals 14 residues. The chain's CDR3 is CASSLGSGDNEQFF. The CDR3 nucleotides read TGTGCCAGTTCCTTGGGGAGCGGGGACAATGAGCAGTTCTTC.

This clonotype is medium-sized within its sample. The genes are TRBV6-2 or TRBV6-3 and TRBJ1-6; TRBD1 matches 10 bases. J was trimmed by 9 bases and V by 7 bases; bases with no gene match: 6. Per germline, CDR1 MNHEY and CDR2 SVGEGT. This CDR3 is 14 amino acids long. The CDR3 DNA reads TGTGCCAGCAATCCGGGACAGGGGATTTCACCCCTCCACTTT. Its protein is CASNPGQGISPLHF.

In this sample, this clonotype turned up many times. The chain carries TRBV20-1 and TRBJ1-1; no clear D gene. The CDR3 contains 13 residues. Per the germline V gene, CDR1 is DFQATT and CDR2 is SNEGSKA (reference sequence). V was trimmed by 0 bases and J by 0 bases, leaving 5 bases between them. The DNA for the CDR3 is TGCAGTGCTAGAGATCGGCTGAACACTGAAGCTTTCTTT. Encoded protein: CSARDRLNTEAFF.

The chain carries TRBV7-2 and TRBJ2-4, with 9 bases that match TRBD1. This CDR3 spans 13 amino acids. Losses at the gene ends were 1 base for V and 8 bases for J; bases not matched to a gene: 0. CDR1 is SGHTA and CDR2 is FQGNSA in the germline V gene. The CDR3 nucleotides are TGTGCCAGCAGCTTAGGGACAGGGGACATTCAGTACTTC. It codes for CASSLGTGDIQYF. Full variable domain (remainder filled in from reference TRBV7-2 and TRBJ2-4): GAGVSQSPSNKVTEKGKDVELRCDPISGHTALYWYRQSLGQGLEFLIYFQGNSAPDKSGLPSDRFSAERTGGSVSTLTIQRTQQEDSAVYLCASSLGTGDIQYFGAGTRLSVL.

Sample share makes this clonotype medium-sized (0.01 to 0.1%). The V and J genes are TRBV27 and TRBJ1-5, with 7 nucleotides matching TRBD1. The germline gives CDR1 MNHEY, CDR2 SMNVEV (reference sequence). The CDR3 sequence is 17 residues long. The V gene end was trimmed by 5 bases and the J gene end by 0 bases; junction bases not matched to a gene: 10. Here the CDR3 reads CASSPQGGPYSNQPQHF. CDR3 DNA: TGTGCCAGCAGTCCCCAGGGGGGGCCTTATAGCAATCAGCCCCAGCATTTT.

Sample share makes this clonotype medium-sized (0.01 to 0.1%). The chain couples TRBV7-9 to TRBJ2-3; possibly TRBD1 for D (6 bases). The ends were cut back, 1 base at V and 1 base at J, with 12 bases in the middle. Germline-derived CDR1 and CDR2 are SEHNR and FQNEAQ (reference sequence). The CDR3 length is 16 residues. CDR3 bases: TGTGCCAGCAGCTTAGGGTTTGGGGGCGGCACAGATACGCAGTATTTT. Translation gives CASSLGFGGGTDTQYF. Full variable domain (outside the CDR3, taken from reference TRBV7-9 and TRBJ2-3): DTGVSQNPRHKITKRGQNVTFRCDPISEHNRLYWYRQTLGQGPEFLTYFQNEAQLEKSRLLSDRFSAERPKGSFSTLEIQRTEQGDSAMYLCASSLGFGGGTDTQYFGPGTRLTVL.

By frequency in the sample, this clonotype is medium-sized. The genes are TRBV6-5 and TRBJ2-7, with D possibly being TRBD1 or TRBD2 (6 bases each). CDR3 length equals 13 residues. Per germline, CDR1 MNHEY and CDR2 SVGAGI. The ends were cut back, 3 bases at V and 6 bases at J, with 12 bases in the middle. CDR3 loop: CASSYNGGREQYF. The CDR3 DNA is TGTGCCAGCAGTTATAATGGGGGGCGCGAGCAGTACTTC.

In this sample, this clonotype is medium-sized. The chain couples TRBV12-3 or TRBV12-4 to TRBJ2-7; 7 bases agree with TRBD2. Germline trimming cut 6 bases from V and 5 bases from J; bases unmatched to any gene: 10. This CDR3 region has 14 residues. The CDR3 nucleotides read TGTGCCAGCAGCCCTTGGGGGGGATCGAACGAGCAGTACTTC. As protein: CASSPWGGSNEQYF.

This clonotype has a count of ten or more. The V gene is TRBV15, the J gene TRBJ2-7, with D perhaps matching TRBD1 or TRBD2 (6 bases each). The length of the CDR3 is 15 residues. CDR1 LNHNV and CDR2 YYDKDF come from the germline V gene (reference sequence). V lost 1 base and J 5 bases, leaving 15 bases between the germline ends. The CDR3 region is CATSRGGTKGDEQYF. The CDR3 bases are TGTGCCACCAGCAGAGGCGGGACAAAAGGGGACGAGCAGTACTTC.

This clonotype was observed at least ten times. V and J are TRBV6-1 and TRBJ1-4; D is unclear. V shed 7 bases and J shed 6 bases, with 12 bases lying between them. The germline CDR1 and CDR2 sequences are MNHNS and SASEGT. The CDR3 totals 13 residues. In DNA, the CDR3 is TGTGCCAGCACCCCCTCTTTGGATGAAAAACTGTTTTTT. This sequence encodes CASTPSLDEKLFF.

V and J are TRBV2 and TRBJ1-2, with 9 bases identical to TRBD1. Germline loops: CDR1 SNHLY, CDR2 FYNNEI. V lost 5 bases to trimming and J lost 0 bases; unmatched junction nucleotides: 7. This CDR3 is 16 amino acids long. In nucleotides, the CDR3 is TGTGCCAGCAGTAACCCCGGACAGGGGTCTAACTATGGCTACACCTTC. Protein: CASSNPGQGSNYGYTF.

This clonotype has only one observation. The chain employs TRBV10-3 and TRBJ2-3; D might be TRBD1 (6 bases). V shed 3 bases and J shed 5 bases, with 18 bases lying between them. The CDR3 has 16 amino acids. Germline V gene sequence: CDR1 ENHRY, CDR2 SYGVKD. CDR3 in amino acids: CAISDAWDNLGDTQYF. DNA for the CDR3: TGTGCCATCAGTGACGCATGGGACAATCTGGGAGATACGCAGTATTTT.

At least ten counts were recorded for this clonotype. This chain joins TRBV7-8 and TRBJ2-1; 12 bases line up with TRBD2. Germline V gene data show CDR1 as SGHVS and CDR2 as FQNEAQ. With V trimmed by 6 bases and J by 6 bases, 6 bases remained unmatched. The CDR3 loop spans 15 amino acids. The chain's CDR3 is CASSSSGGAFNEQFF. In DNA form, the CDR3 reads TGTGCCAGCAGTTCTAGCGGGGGGGCGTTCAATGAGCAGTTCTTC.

V usage is TRBV2 and J usage is TRBJ1-2; D is possibly TRBD1 (6 bases). This CDR3 has 14 residues. The germline V gene has CDR1 SNHLY and CDR2 FYNNEI. Trimming cost V 5 bases and J 8 bases, with 18 bases left between them. This chain's CDR3 is CASSNPGTGGGYTF. DNA of the CDR3: TGTGCCAGCAGTAACCCCGGGACGGGGGGCGGCTACACCTTC.